The 21 T cell receptor beta chains listed next were all sequenced from one sample in a study of regulatory T cells in long-lasting Graves disease. Time point defined: newly diagnosed GD, antithyroid drugs for less than 3 months. PBMC-derived RNA was used for the TCR library. Both iRepertoire HTBI primers and Arm-PCR of CDR3 regions were used to build the TCR beta libraries. Using its own MiXCR run on the multiplex PCR reads, TCRdb lists one record per CDR3 protein. Here the sample spans 370,000 or so distinct CDR3 sequences, about 17% being singletons. The same specimen was also included in a second study, on T cells in Graves' hyperthyroidism and ophthalmopathy.

Sequencing used peripheral blood mononuclear cells (PBMCs), obtained at new diagnosis, from a patient treated with antithyroid drugs. These receptors all come from a woman between 18 and 29 years old with Graves disease.

This chain uses TRBV4-2 with TRBJ1-4, with D unclear. CDR3 size: 13 residues. Germline assignment: CDR1 LGHNA and CDR2 YNFKEQ. The V gene lost 1 base and the J gene lost 8 bases, with 8 bases spanning the gap. Here the CDR3 reads CASSQGKEEKLFF. The CDR3 bases are TGTGCCAGCAGCCAAGGCAAAGAGGAAAAACTGTTTTTT.

There are many counts of this clonotype. The rearrangement links TRBV11-2 to TRBJ1-1; no clear D gene. The CDR3 covers 14 residues. V lost 10 bases, J lost 0 bases, and 15 bases lay in between. Germline V gives CDR1 SGHAT, CDR2 FQNNGV. Here the CDR3 DNA reads TGTGCCACACGTGCAAGAATCTTGAACACTGAAGCTTTCTTT. Translated: CATRARILNTEAFF.

In its sample, this clonotype was seen a few times. As DNA, the CDR3 is TGTGCCAGCAGCGTAGCTTTGGGGGCAGGGCAGTTCTTC. The encoded protein is CASSVALGAGQFF. The chain uses TRBV9 and TRBJ2-1, with a weak D call TRBD1 (6 bases). The CDR3 has 13 residues. V shed 0 bases and J shed 12 bases, with 13 bases lying between them. From germline, CDR1 is SGDLS and CDR2 YYNGEE.

This clonotype has a count of ten or more. An end of the junction differs from the germline gene, which may be a read error. This sequence joins TRBV5-1 and TRBJ2-7; D possibly corresponds to TRBD2 (6 bases). CDR1 SGHRS and CDR2 YFSETQ come from the germline V gene. The CDR3 loop spans 11 amino acids. The CDR3 bases are TGTGCCAGCAGCTTGGAGGGGGAGCAGTACTTC. Encoded protein: CASSLEGEQYF.

This chain links TRBV6-1 with TRBJ1-1; TRBD1 matches at 8 bases. The CDR3 runs 18 residues. Trimming removed 1 base from V and 1 base from J; junction bases left unmatched: 11. Germline CDR1 and CDR2: MNHNS and SASEGT. This CDR3 reads CASSEEGGDRPENTEAFF. As DNA, the CDR3 is TGTGCCAGCAGTGAAGAAGGAGGGGACAGGCCCGAGAACACTGAAGCTTTCTTT.

This clonotype was recorded at least ten times. The genes are TRBV6-5 and TRBJ2-2; D may correspond to TRBD1 or TRBD2 (6 bases each). In germline, CDR1 is MNHEY, CDR2 SVGAGI. There are 16 residues in the CDR3. Trimming took 4 bases from V and 6 from J, leaving 18 bases between them. The CDR3 sequence is CASSSLPGAGAGELFF. DNA for the CDR3: TGTGCCAGCAGTTCCCTCCCGGGGGCAGGGGCCGGGGAGCTGTTTTTT.

There are a few counts of this clonotype. The chain employs TRBV5-1 and TRBJ2-3; 9 bases are a match to TRBD2. Trimming removed 5 bases from V and 0 bases from J; junction bases left unmatched: 13. Per germline, CDR1 SGHRS and CDR2 YFSETQ. CDR3 length equals 18 residues. The CDR3 loop is CASSLGGRAQASTDTQYF. In DNA, the CDR3 is TGCGCCAGCAGTCTCGGCGGGAGGGCCCAAGCGAGCACAGATACGCAGTATTTT. The complete variable domain, with remaining parts taken from reference TRBV5-1 and TRBJ2-3, reads KAGVTQTPRYLIKTRGQQVTLSCSPISGHRSVSWYQQTPGQGLQFLFEYFSETQRNKGNFPGRFSGRQFSNSRSEMNVSTLELGDSALYLCASSLGGRAQASTDTQYFGPGTRLTVL.

Comment on this clonotype: A much larger clone lies one base from this, so it may be a read error. This chain connects TRBV5-1 to TRBJ2-2; either TRBD1 or TRBD2 may supply D (5 bases each). The ends were cut back, 1 base at V and 3 bases at J, with 13 bases in the middle. The CDR3 covers 16 residues. Germline CDR1 is SGHRS and CDR2 is YFSETQ. The CDR3 reads CASSLSGTAHTGELFF. The CDR3 DNA is TGCGCCAGCAGCTTGTCAGGGACCGCGCACACCGGGGAGCTGTTTTTT.

This clonotype was counted ten times or more. The chain is built from TRBV20-1 and TRBJ2-1; D unresolved. Germline values: CDR1 DFQATT, CDR2 SNEGSKA (reference sequence). The V and J ends lost 6 bases and 10 bases respectively, with 22 bases between them. This CDR3 contains 14 residues. CDR3 coding DNA: TGCAGTGCGATCGCGGCCTTGGGATCTTCCGAGCAGTTCTTC. Its translation is CSAIAALGSSEQFF.

The chain couples TRBV7-9 to TRBJ2-7, with D hard to call. V gave up 4 bases and J gave up 2 bases, with 15 bases separating them. Germline CDR1 and CDR2: SEHNR and FQNEAQ (reference sequence). This CDR3 comprises 15 residues. CDR3 sequence: CASSSPGPTAYEQYF. The CDR3 bases are TGTGCCAGCAGCTCGCCCGGACCGACTGCCTACGAGCAGTACTTC.

This clonotype occurred many times. This chain uses TRBV18 with TRBJ1-1; 8 nucleotides align to TRBD1. The CDR3 is 14 residues long. CDR1 is KGHSH, CDR2 LQKENI, per germline. V shed 2 bases and J 5 bases; nucleotides not matched to a gene: 4. Here the CDR3 DNA reads TGTGCCAGCTCACCAGACAGGGGTGGGACTGAAGCTTTCTTT. This codes for CASSPDRGGTEAFF.

This clonotype was seen a few times. This chain joins TRBV9 and TRBJ1-3; D remains ambiguous. This CDR3 is built from 15 residues. Trimming pared 0 bases from V and 0 bases from J, leaving 7 bases between. The germline gives CDR1 SGDLS, CDR2 YYNGEE. DNA for the CDR3: TGTGCCAGCAGCGTAGACGGCCTCTCTGGAAACACCATATATTTT. It specifies CASSVDGLSGNTIYF.

This clonotype showed up many times. V usage is TRBV5-1 and J usage is TRBJ2-3, with 12 bases lining up with TRBD2. The CDR3 loop spans 16 amino acids. The germline V gene encodes CDR1 SGHRS and CDR2 YFSETQ. The V and J ends lost 3 bases and 5 bases, in that order; junction bases with no gene match: 7. The CDR3 DNA reads TGCGCCAGCAGCTGGAGACTAGCGGGAGACGGAGATACGCAGTATTTT. Residues: CASSWRLAGDGDTQYF.

The CDR3 protein is CASSPIRVNGYTF. The DNA of the CDR3 is TGTGCCAGCAGCCCCATAAGGGTTAATGGCTACACCTTC. The genes are TRBV11-2 and TRBJ1-2; D not certain. CDR3 length: 13 amino acids. V lost 5 bases and J 6 bases, leaving 13 bases between the germline ends. CDR1 SGHAT and CDR2 FQNNGV come from the germline V gene.

This clonotype was recorded many times. J is TRBJ1-1 and V is TRBV7-9; D perhaps matches TRBD1 (5 bases). Trimming took 5 bases from V and 3 from J, leaving 19 bases between them. This CDR3 contains 16 residues. CDR1 is SEHNR and CDR2 is FQNEAQ in the germline V gene (reference sequence). In DNA form, the CDR3 reads TGTGCCAGCAGCCCCCCGAAGGGGAGGTTTGACACTGAAGCTTTCTTT. Protein sequence: CASSPPKGRFDTEAFF.

This clonotype has only a few counts. The chain employs TRBV25-1 and TRBJ1-6; perhaps TRBD1 as D (5 bases). CDR3 size: 13 residues. Germline V CDR1 and CDR2: MGHDK, SYGVNS. The V end lost 6 bases, the J end lost 5 bases, and 8 bases lay between the germline ends. CDR3 DNA sequence: TGTGCCAGCAGACAGGTCGATAATTCACCCCTCCACTTT. Its translation: CASRQVDNSPLHF.

Ten or more counts support this clonotype. V is TRBV5-1 and J is TRBJ1-1; D uncertain. Germline CDR1 reads SGHRS; CDR2 reads YFSETQ. V lost 2 bases and J 3 bases, leaving 11 bases between the germline ends. The CDR3 runs 14 residues. The CDR3 protein is CASSLGSRDTEAFF. Here the CDR3 DNA reads TGCGCCAGCAGCTTAGGATCTCGAGACACTGAAGCTTTCTTT.

At least ten counts were recorded for this clonotype. CDR3 DNA: TGCGCCAGCAGCTATAGCTCGGGAGCCAAAAACATTCAGTACTTC. Protein product: CASSYSSGAKNIQYF. The chain carries TRBV5-1 and TRBJ2-4; D ambiguous. V lost 3 bases, J lost 0 bases, and 10 bases lay in between. This CDR3 region has 15 residues. Per germline, CDR1 SGHRS and CDR2 YFSETQ.

At least ten counts were recorded for this clonotype. The chain employs TRBV28 and TRBJ2-7; possibly TRBD1 for D (5 bases). Germline V lookup: CDR1 MDHEN, CDR2 SYDVKM. V lost 3 bases and J 4 bases, leaving 10 bases between the germline ends. The CDR3 has 13 amino acids. This chain's CDR3 is CASSFKGPYEQYF. In DNA form, the CDR3 reads TGTGCCAGCAGTTTTAAGGGGCCGTACGAGCAGTACTTC.

This clonotype has a count of ten or more. V and J are TRBV12-3 or TRBV12-4 and TRBJ2-3, with no clear D. The CDR3 totals 16 residues. V gave up 7 bases and J gave up 0 bases, with 17 bases separating them. The CDR3 coding sequence is TGTGCCAGCAATAACCCTCGCGACCGCAGCACAGATACGCAGTATTTT. Protein: CASNNPRDRSTDTQYF.

V usage is TRBV10-3 and J usage is TRBJ1-4, with 7 bases identical to TRBD1. V was clipped by 5 bases and J by 3 bases; unmatched bases: 0. Germline V CDR1 and CDR2: ENHRY, SYGVKD. This CDR3 spans 13 amino acids. Written as DNA, the CDR3 is TGTGCCATCAGTAGGGGGCCTAATGAAAAACTGTTTTTT. Translating gives CAISRGPNEKLFF.